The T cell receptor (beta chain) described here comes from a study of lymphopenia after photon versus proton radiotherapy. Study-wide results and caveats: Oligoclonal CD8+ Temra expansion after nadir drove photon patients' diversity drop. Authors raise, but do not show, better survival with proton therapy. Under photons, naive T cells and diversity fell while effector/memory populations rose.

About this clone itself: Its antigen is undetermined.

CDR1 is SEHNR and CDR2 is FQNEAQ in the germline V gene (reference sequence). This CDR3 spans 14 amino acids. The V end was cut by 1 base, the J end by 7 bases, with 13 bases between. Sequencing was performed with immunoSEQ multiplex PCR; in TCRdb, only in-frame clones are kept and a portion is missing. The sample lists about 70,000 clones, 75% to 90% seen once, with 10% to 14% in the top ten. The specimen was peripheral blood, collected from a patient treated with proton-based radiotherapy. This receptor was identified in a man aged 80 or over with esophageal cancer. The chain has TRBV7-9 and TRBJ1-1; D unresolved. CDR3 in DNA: TGTGCCAGCAGCTTAGAAAGGATGAGCATTGAAGCTTTCTTT. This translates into CASSLERMSIEAFF.